A single sample gave rise to the 10 T cell receptor beta chains below, sequenced in a study of beta chain features in type 1 diabetes. Expressed TCRB transcripts got sequenced, as all isolated RNA was reverse transcribed. Sequenced by immunoSEQ multiplex PCR; TCRdb stores in-frame clones only, minus some. The table lists under 550,000 clones, more than 9.5% of them singletons. Sequencing was performed on naive CD4+ T cells from blood. The source is a woman aged 18-29 years in good health.

This clone has more than one count but fewer than ten. J is TRBJ2-7 and V is TRBV7-2, with TRBD2 as a possible D gene (5 bases). With 2 bases removed from V and 3 bases from J, the gap between germline ends came to 23 bases. The CDR3 runs 18 residues. The germline gives CDR1 SGHTA, CDR2 FQGNSA. The chain's CDR3 is CASSLSGSKLGGSYEQYF. In nucleotides, the CDR3 is TGTGCCAGCAGCTTATCGGGGTCTAAACTAGGAGGTAGCTACGAGCAGTACTTC.

The rearrangement links TRBV20-1 to TRBJ1-1; no clear D. Germline assignment: CDR1 DFQATT and CDR2 SNEGSKA (reference sequence). V was shortened by 7 bases and J by 11 bases, with 8 bases between the two germline ends. This CDR3 has 8 amino acids. The CDR3 coding sequence is TGCAGTGGGCCGGGGGCTTTCTTT. Translation gives CSGPGAFF.

The rearrangement uses TRBV14 and TRBJ2-2; D gene ambiguous. The CDR3 covers 15 residues. Germline lookup yields CDR1 SGHDN and CDR2 FVKESK. Trimming took 1 base from V and 3 from J, leaving 9 bases between them. The CDR3 region is CASSQVSLHTGELFF. DNA for the CDR3: TGTGCCAGCAGCCAAGTCTCTTTACACACCGGGGAGCTGTTTTTT.

The chain carries TRBV5-6 and TRBJ2-5; possibly TRBD1 for D (6 bases). There are 13 residues in the CDR3. Germline CDR1 is SGHDT and CDR2 is YYEEEE. With 2 bases removed from V and 3 bases from J, the gap between germline ends came to 8 bases. The CDR3 DNA is TGTGCCAGCAGCTTACAGGGCGAAGAGACCCAGTACTTC. This encodes CASSLQGEETQYF.

This clone appeared a few times. The chain carries TRBV30 and TRBJ1-1; no clear D gene. V lost 0 bases, J lost 1 base, and 3 bases lay in between. Germline V CDR1 and CDR2: GTSNPN, SVGIG (reference sequence). The CDR3 totals 12 residues. The CDR3 protein is CAWSVRNTEAFF. CDR3 sequence (DNA): TGTGCCTGGAGTGTAAGGAACACTGAAGCTTTCTTT.

This clone turned up a few times. The chain has TRBV19 and TRBJ2-4; 8 positions match TRBD1. Germline values: CDR1 LNHDA, CDR2 SQIVND (reference sequence). The CDR3 runs to 13 residues. J gave up 6 bases and V 10 bases, and 8 bases lay outside the gene matches. CDR3 protein: CAMRQGNGNIQYF. The CDR3 DNA sequence: TGTGCCATGCGACAGGGGAACGGAAACATTCAGTACTTC.

This clone has more than one count but fewer than ten. The V call is TRBV11-2, the J call TRBJ2-5; TRBD1 might be the D (5 bases). V lost 4 bases, J lost 1 base, and 19 bases lay in between. CDR3 length: 17 amino acids. Germline CDR1 SGHAT, CDR2 FQNNGV. DNA of the CDR3: TGTGCCAGCAGCTCCCCGCGAAGGACAATTTTCCAAGAGACCCAGTACTTC. Translation gives CASSSPRRTIFQETQYF.

J is TRBJ1-3 and V is TRBV7-9; D is unclear. The V end lost 4 bases, the J end lost 3 bases, and 7 bases lay between the germline ends. Germline CDR1 is SEHNR and CDR2 is FQNEAQ (reference sequence). The CDR3 totals 13 residues. The CDR3 nucleotides are TGTGCCAGCAGCTACATTAGTGGAAACACCATATATTTT. This encodes CASSYISGNTIYF.

Only a few counts were recorded for this clone. The rearrangement uses TRBV7-2 and TRBJ2-7; D call uncertain. V was pared by 6 bases and J by 0 bases, with 9 bases between. Germline CDR1 and CDR2: SGHTA and FQGNSA. CDR3 length: 13 residues. The CDR3 bases are TGTGCCAGCAGTATACATCCCTCCTACGAGCAGTACTTC. It specifies CASSIHPSYEQYF.

This clone was observed a handful of times. The gene calls are TRBV10-3 and TRBJ1-2; 7 nucleotides match TRBD1. Germline lookup yields CDR1 ENHRY and CDR2 SYGVKD. The V gene end was trimmed by 6 bases and the J gene end by 4 bases; junction bases not matched to a gene: 5. This CDR3 has 13 residues. The CDR3 region has the DNA TGTGCCATCAGGACAGACAGGGTCTATGGCTACACCTTC. Translated: CAIRTDRVYGYTF.